This TCR beta chain appears in the sequencing data of a study of identical twins (dated by TCRdb to 2016 to 2018). Concerning the study at large: To test whether fetal clonotypes persist, the study used deep sequencing on TCR alpha and beta repertoires from monozygotic twins, unrelated adults of various ages, and cord blood. To rule out contamination, replicate twin experiments were performed at different times with different library preparation protocols. The paper's findings and limits, for the study overall: Because the same donors could not be followed over many years, conclusions were based on cross-sectional statistical analysis. A weaker excess of twin sharing was found in beta out-of-frame sequences because the signal-to-noise ratio was lowered by fewer shared sequences. Zero-insertion analyses could be partly confounded by invariant T cells such as MAIT and iNKT, although diverse VJ usage argued against such confounding for most clonotypes. In monozygotic twins, out-of-frame TCR alpha sharing was systematically underestimated by recombination models, although the models agreed with sharing between unrelated individuals. Out-of-frame TCR alpha sequences shared between twins showed an excess of low generation-probability sequences compared with coincidental sharing between unrelated individuals. Abundant cord blood beta clonotypes had fewer insertions, young adult naive repertoires showed a similar but weaker trend, and memory repertoires showed no such trend.

All donors were healthy Caucasians. Three pairs of female monozygotic twins, all aged about 18 to 30 years, were included in the twin cohort. Positive isolation kits from Invitrogen were used to isolate CD4+ and CD8+ T cell populations. Libraries were constructed by 5' RACE. The instrument was an Illumina HiSeq 2000. Template switching introduced a universal primer binding site; the final cDNA contained a unique molecular identifier, enabling accurate counting of TCR cDNA molecules. Specific primers in the conserved constant-segment region were used to synthesize first-strand cDNA for the TCR alpha and beta chains. Each cDNA library was double barcoded, with a SMART-Mk sample barcode plus Illumina barcodes, to control for contamination. Two successive PCR steps introduced TruSeq adapter sequences along with Illumina sample barcodes. The Illumina HiSeq platform was used with custom primers to sequence TCR alpha and beta cDNA libraries. In the authors' own workflow: Unique molecular identifiers were extracted from raw reads with MiGEC, and CDR3 positions were determined with MiXCR. For each individual, recombination models were inferred using an EM algorithm with the repgenHMM and IGoR tools. Shared clonotype analysis was performed with the tcR package in R, normalizing sharing by the product of cloneset sizes. To study raw recombination free of thymic and clonal selection effects, out-of-frame nonproductive sequences were analyzed. TCRdb handled the public reads itself, with Q25 trimming in fastp and clone calling in MiXCR, and kept productive beta chains. Each CDR3 protein appears once, grouped with its most common genes and DNA. The V and J calls come from TCRdb's annotation, not from the publication. The sample profile shows 450,000 or so distinct CDR3 sequences; roughly 26% of them were found once. The ten largest clones capture roughly 3% of the sample.

Comments on this clonotype: The specificity of this receptor is unknown. Base qualities are missing; no much larger clone stands one base away.

The sample was also reused in another study, on T cells expressing NK-cell markers. Looking at the second paper: TCR beta-chain repertoires were profiled in sorted CD3+CD56+NKG2C+, CD3+CD56+NKG2C- and CD3+CD56-NKG2C+ T-cell subsets from several donors. Among the eight sequenced donors, only one was HCMV-seronegative, while the other seven were HCMV-seropositive. To restrict sorting to alphabetaTCR-expressing T cells, an anti-gammadeltaTCR antibody was added in several experiments. In six donors, the dominant CD3+CD56+NKG2C+ clonotypes were among the top 10 CD8+ clonotypes and accounted for about 1.0-7.0% of CD8+ T cells. Those dominant clonotypes were again the most abundant among CD3+CD56-NKG2C+ cells in four donors, at 28.3-60.1%. Whether the expanded NKG2C-expressing T cell clones were specific for HCMV antigens remained unclear. The study sequenced eight donors, all healthy volunteers chosen at random: three men and five women. HCMV-specific IgG was detected in serum with a commercial ELISA kit to determine HCMV serostatus. MIGEC was used to demultiplex reads and group the reads by UMI, and MiTCR was used to assemble and quantify clonotypes. To exclude erroneous sequences, only TCR cDNA sequences supported by at least two reads were retained. The tcR package was used for downstream repertoire analysis, and clonotypes were matched between fractions using CDR3 nucleotide sequence together with V segment. VDJmatch was used to annotate antigen specificity against VDJdb, with one amino acid substitution in CDR3 allowed.

The sample consisted of CD4+ T cells sorted from blood. The origin of this receptor is a woman aged 18-29 years in good health.

The CDR3 corresponds to CASSPPEGADGYTF. The DNA reads as follows: TGTGCCAGCAGTCCTCCGGAGGGGGCAGATGGCTACACCTTC. The chain is made from TRBV6-1 and TRBJ1-2; TRBD1 lines up with 7 middle nucleotides. Its CDR3 holds 14 amino acids, cysteine through phenylalanine. Solely the CDR3 DNA is kept, with 42 bases framed from the first base. The germline V gene provides CDR1 MNHNS and CDR2 SASEGT. Trimming leaves V shorter by 5 bases and J shorter by 6 bases, with the junction holding 9 bases beyond the gene matches.